The clone carrying this TCR beta chain was observed a handful of times. As yet, its antigen is unknown. Blood got drawn at baseline, again on cycle 4 day 1, and then on cycle 7 day 1. Germline V gives CDR1 MNHNY, CDR2 SVGAGI (reference sequence). This CDR3 comprises 15 residues. V trimming: 2 bases; J trimming: 5 bases; junction bases outside the gene matches: 6. These data belong to a study of OX40 agonist ivuxolimab in advanced cancers. Study background: Patients enrolled in dose escalation were diagnosed with hepatocellular carcinoma, melanoma, renal cell or head and neck cancer. Overall study findings and caveats: CD4+ T cells averaged fewer expanded clones than CD8+ T cells.

The method was immunoSEQ multiplex PCR; TCRdb's version includes in-frame clones alone and lacks a portion of them. The sample lists about 93,000 clones; nearly 90% were seen once. The sequence came from an adult with an advanced solid tumor such as melanoma, head and neck, liver or kidney cancer. This material consisted of CD4+ or CD8+ T cells sorted from blood, taken in a trial of the OX40 agonist ivuxolimab. This chain joins TRBV6-6 and TRBJ2-5, with 9 bases fitting TRBD2. CDR3 sequence reads: CASSYGGGAAETQYF. Here the CDR3 DNA reads TGTGCCAGCAGTTACGGCGGGGGGGCGGCCGAGACCCAGTACTTC.